Listed below are T cell receptor beta chains from one sample, sequenced in a study of shared clonotypes between healthy human individuals. This table comes from immunoSEQ multiplex PCR, and its TCRdb copy is limited to in-frame clones, with some not included. The data hold around 1,900,000 clones, with 85% to 95% observed a single time. The sequencing input was naive CD8+ T cells from PBMCs. These TCRs come from a young man in good health. Some clones in this sample may be carry-over from other donors' samples. CDR3s leave out the opening cysteine and the closing phenylalanine or tryptophan. The order of the fields is J gene, V gene, CDR3 protein.

>TRBJ1-1|TRBV21-1
ASRDRDMNTEAF
>TRBJ2-7|TRBV27
ASSPPWSGAYEQY
>TRBJ1-1|TRBV15
ATSSPNAGGTEAF
>TRBJ1-4|TRBV10-3
AIIPVNGVANEKLF
>TRBJ2-1|TRBV11-1
ASSLSPGSGPYNEQF
>TRBJ1-4|TRBV7-9
ASSPSFGTNEKLF
>TRBJ2-7|TRBV10-3
AISEGDPYEQY
>TRBJ2-1|TRBV7-9
ASSLAAVLYNEQF
>TRBJ1-1|TRBV11-2
ASGGGATEAF
>TRBJ1-1|TRBV6-5
ASAVNRAGNTEAF
>TRBJ1-4|TRBV28
ASSPTGGRTNEKLF
>TRBJ2-2|TRBV19
ASKVEGNTGELF
>TRBJ1-2|TRBV6-5
ASSYSSTEYGYT
>TRBJ2-7|TRBV27
ASSFRSNTYEQY
>TRBJ2-1|TRBV7-8
ASSLDDSSYNEQF
>TRBJ2-5|TRBV11-2
ASSQTTGGLFAQY
>TRBJ1-5|TRBV19
ASSIGRRGNQPQH
>TRBJ1-1|TRBV27
ASSLGAEAF
>TRBJ2-1|TRBV2
ASSWREYSYNEQF
>TRBJ2-1|TRBV10-3
AISESRSGSHEQF
>TRBJ2-3|TRBV7-9
ASTTVWDTQY
>TRBJ2-5|TRBV9
ASSVDGGGKRTQY
>TRBJ2-3|TRBV4-3
ASSPGGRDTQY
>TRBJ1-1|TRBV19
ASSIVFGGYGTEAF
>TRBJ2-3|TRBV28
ASSPTIAGGDTQY
>TRBJ1-2|TRBV18
ASSQDSYGYT
>TRBJ2-7|TRBV7-9
ASSLAGSTYEQY
>TRBJ2-2|TRBV10-3
AISDRGLAGEGGTGELF